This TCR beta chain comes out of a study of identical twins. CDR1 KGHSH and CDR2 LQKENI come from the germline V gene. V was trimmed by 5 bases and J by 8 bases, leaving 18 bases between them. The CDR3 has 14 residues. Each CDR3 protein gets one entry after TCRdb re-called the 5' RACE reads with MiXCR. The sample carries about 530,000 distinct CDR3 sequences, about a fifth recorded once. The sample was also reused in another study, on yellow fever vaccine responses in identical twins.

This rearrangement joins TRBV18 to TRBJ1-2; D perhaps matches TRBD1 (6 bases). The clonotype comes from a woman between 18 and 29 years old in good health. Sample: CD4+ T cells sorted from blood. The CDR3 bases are TGTGCCAGCTCAATGGGGGCTGACGGCGGCGGCTACACCTTC. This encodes CASSMGADGGGYTF.